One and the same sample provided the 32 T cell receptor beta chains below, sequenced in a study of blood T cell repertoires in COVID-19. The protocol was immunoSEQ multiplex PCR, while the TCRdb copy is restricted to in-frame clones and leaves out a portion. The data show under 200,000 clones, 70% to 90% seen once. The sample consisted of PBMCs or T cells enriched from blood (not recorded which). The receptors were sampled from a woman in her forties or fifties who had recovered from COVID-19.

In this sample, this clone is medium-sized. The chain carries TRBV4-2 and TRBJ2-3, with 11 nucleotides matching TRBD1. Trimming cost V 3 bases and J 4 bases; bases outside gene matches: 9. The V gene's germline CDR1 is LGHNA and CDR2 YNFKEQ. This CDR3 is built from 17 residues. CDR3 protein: CASSQYTPGQGADTQYF. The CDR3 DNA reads TGTGCCAGCAGCCAGTATACCCCGGGACAGGGGGCAGATACGCAGTATTTT.

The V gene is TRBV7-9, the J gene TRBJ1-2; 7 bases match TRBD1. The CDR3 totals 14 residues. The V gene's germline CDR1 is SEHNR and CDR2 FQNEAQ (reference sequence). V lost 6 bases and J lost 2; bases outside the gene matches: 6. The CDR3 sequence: CASSPAGGNYGYTF. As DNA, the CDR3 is TGTGCCAGCAGTCCCGCAGGGGGGAACTATGGCTACACCTTC.

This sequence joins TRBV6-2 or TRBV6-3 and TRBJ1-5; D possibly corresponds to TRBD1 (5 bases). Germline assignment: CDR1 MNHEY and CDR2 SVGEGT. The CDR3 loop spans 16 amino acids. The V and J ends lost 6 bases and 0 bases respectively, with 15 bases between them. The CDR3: CASSYGGGHSNQPQHF. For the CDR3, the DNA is TGTGCCAGCAGCTATGGGGGAGGGCATAGCAATCAGCCCCAGCATTTT.

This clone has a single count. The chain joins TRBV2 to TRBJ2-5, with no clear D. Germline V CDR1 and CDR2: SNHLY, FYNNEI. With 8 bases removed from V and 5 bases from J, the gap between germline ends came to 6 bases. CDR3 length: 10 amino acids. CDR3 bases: TGTGCCAGCGTTCGGGAGACCCAGTACTTC. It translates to CASVRETQYF.

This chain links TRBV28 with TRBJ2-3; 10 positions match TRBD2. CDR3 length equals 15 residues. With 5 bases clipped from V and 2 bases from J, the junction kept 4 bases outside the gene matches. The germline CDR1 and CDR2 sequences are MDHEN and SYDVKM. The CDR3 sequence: CASSVTSGATDTQYF. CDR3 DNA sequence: TGTGCCAGCAGTGTTACTAGCGGGGCCACAGATACGCAGTATTTT.

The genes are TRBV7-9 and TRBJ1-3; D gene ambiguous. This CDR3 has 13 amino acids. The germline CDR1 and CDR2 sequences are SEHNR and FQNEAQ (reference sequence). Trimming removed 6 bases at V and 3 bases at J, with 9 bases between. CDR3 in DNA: TGTGCCAGCAGATCTCTCGGTGGAAACACCATATATTTT. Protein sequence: CASRSLGGNTIYF. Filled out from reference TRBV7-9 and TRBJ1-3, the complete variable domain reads DTGVSQNPRHKITKRGQNVTFRCDPISEHNRLYWYRQTLGQGPEFLTYFQNEAQLEKSRLLSDRFSAERPKGSFSTLEIQRTEQGDSAMYLCASRSLGGNTIYFGEGSWLTVV.

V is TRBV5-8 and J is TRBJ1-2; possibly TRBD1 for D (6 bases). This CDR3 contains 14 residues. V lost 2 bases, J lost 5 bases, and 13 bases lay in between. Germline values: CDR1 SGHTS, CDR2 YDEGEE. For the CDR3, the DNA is TGTGCCAGCAGCTTACTGGGACAAGGTTATGGCTACACCTTC. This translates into CASSLLGQGYGYTF.

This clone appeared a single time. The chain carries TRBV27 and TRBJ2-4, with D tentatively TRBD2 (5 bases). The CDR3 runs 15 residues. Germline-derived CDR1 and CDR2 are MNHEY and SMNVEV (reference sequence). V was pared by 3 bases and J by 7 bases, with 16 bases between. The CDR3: CASSFLTGLGNIQYF. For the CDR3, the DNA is TGTGCCAGCAGTTTTTTAACCGGACTTGGGAACATTCAGTACTTC.

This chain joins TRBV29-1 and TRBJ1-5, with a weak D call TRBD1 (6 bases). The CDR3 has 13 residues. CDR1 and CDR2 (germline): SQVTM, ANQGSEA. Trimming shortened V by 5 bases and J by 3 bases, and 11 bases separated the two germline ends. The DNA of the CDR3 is TGCAGCGTTTCCAGGGGACCCAATCAGCCCCAGCATTTT. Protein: CSVSRGPNQPQHF.

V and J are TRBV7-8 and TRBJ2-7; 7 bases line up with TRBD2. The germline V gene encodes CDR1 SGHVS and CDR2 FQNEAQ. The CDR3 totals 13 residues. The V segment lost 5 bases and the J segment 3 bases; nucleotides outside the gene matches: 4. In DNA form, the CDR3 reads TGTGCCAGCAGCCGGGGCGGGGGCTACGAGCAGTACGTC. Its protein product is CASSRGGGYEQYV.

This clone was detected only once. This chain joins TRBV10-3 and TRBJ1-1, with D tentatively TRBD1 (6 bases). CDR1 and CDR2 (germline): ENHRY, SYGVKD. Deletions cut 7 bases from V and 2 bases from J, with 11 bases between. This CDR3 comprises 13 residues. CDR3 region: CAITATGNTEAFF. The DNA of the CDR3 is TGTGCCATCACCGCGACAGGAAACACTGAAGCTTTCTTT.

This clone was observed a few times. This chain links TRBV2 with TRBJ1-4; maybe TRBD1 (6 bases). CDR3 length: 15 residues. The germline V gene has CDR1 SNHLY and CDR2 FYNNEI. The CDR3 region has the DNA TGTGCAACCAACGGCGGGGGGGCGGCTAATGAAAAACTGTTTTTT. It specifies CATNGGGAANEKLFF.

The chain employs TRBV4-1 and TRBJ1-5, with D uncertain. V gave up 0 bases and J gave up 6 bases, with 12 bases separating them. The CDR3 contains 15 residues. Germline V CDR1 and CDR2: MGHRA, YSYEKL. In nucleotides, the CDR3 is TGCGCCAGCAGCCAAGAAGCCCGGGATACTCAGCCCCAGCATTTT. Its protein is CASSQEARDTQPQHF.

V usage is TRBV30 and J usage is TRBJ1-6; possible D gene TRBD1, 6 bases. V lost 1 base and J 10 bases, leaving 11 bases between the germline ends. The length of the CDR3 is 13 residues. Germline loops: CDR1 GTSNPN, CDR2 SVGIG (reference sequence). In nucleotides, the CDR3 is TGTGCCTGGAGTGGTGCAGGGGTATCACCCCTCCACTTT. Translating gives CAWSGAGVSPLHF.

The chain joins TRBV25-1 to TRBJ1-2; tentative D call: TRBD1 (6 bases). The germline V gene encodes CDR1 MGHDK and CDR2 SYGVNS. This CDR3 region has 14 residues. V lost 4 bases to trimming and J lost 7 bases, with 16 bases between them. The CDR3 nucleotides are TGTGCCAGCAGTGTAAACAGGGAAATCGGTGGCTACACCTTC. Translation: CASSVNREIGGYTF.

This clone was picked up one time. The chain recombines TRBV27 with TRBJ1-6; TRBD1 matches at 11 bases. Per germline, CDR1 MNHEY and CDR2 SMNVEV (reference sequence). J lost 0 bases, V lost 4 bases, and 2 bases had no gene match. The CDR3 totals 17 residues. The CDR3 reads CASSSGTGGSYNSPLHF. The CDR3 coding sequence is TGTGCCAGCAGTTCAGGGACAGGGGGCTCCTATAATTCACCCCTCCACTTT.

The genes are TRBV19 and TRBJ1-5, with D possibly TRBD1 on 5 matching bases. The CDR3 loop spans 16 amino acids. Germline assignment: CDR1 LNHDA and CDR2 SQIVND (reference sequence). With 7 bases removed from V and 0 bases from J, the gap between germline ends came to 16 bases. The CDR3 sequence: CASTRRGIYSNQPQHF. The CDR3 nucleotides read TGTGCCAGTACCCGACGGGGGATCTATAGCAATCAGCCCCAGCATTTT.

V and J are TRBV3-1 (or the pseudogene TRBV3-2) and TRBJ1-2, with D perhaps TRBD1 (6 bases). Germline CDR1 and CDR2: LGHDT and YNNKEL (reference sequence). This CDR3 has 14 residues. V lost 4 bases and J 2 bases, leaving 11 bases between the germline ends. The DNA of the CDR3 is TGTGCCAGCAGCCTCGACAGGAGCAACTATGGCTACACCTTC. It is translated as CASSLDRSNYGYTF.

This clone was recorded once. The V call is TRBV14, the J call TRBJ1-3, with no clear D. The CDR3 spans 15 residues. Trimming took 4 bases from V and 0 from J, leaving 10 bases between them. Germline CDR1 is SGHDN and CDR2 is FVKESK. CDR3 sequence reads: CASSPQQLSGNTIYF. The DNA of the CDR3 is TGTGCCAGCAGCCCTCAACAGCTCTCTGGAAACACCATATATTTT. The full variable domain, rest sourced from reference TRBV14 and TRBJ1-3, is EAGVTQFPSHSVIEKGQTVTLRCDPISGHDNLYWYRRVMGKEIKFLLHFVKESKQDESGMPNNRFLAERTGGTYSTLKVQPAELEDSGVYFCASSPQQLSGNTIYFGEGSWLTVV.

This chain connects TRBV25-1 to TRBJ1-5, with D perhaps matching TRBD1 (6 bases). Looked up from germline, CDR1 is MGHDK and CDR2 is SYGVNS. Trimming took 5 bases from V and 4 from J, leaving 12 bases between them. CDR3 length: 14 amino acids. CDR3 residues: CASSSDRINQPQHF. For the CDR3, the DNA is TGTGCCAGCAGTTCCGACAGGATAAATCAGCCCCAGCATTTT. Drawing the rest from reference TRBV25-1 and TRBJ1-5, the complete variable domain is EADIYQTPRYLVIGTGKKITLECSQTMGHDKMYWYQQDPGMELHLIHYSYGVNSTEKGDLSSESTVSRIRTEHFPLTLESARPSHTSQYLCASSSDRINQPQHFGDGTRLSIL.

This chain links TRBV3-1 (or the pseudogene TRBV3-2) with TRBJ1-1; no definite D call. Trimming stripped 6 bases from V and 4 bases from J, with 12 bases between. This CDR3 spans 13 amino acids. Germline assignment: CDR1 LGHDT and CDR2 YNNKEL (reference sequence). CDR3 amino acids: CASRPPPSTEAFF. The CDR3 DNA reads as TGTGCCAGCAGACCCCCCCCCAGCACTGAAGCTTTCTTT.

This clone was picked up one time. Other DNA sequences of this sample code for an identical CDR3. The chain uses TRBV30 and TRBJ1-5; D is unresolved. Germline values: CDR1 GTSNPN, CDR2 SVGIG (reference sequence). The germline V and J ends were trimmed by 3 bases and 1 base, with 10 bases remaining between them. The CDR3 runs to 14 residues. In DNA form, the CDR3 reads TGTGCCTGGAGCGTCGGCGGGAGCAATCAGCCCCAGCATTTT. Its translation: CAWSVGGSNQPQHF.

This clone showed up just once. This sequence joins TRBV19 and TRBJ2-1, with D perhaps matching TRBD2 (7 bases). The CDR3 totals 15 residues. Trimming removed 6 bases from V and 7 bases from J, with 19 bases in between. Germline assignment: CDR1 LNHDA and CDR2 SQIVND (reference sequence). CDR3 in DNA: TGTGCCAGTAGCTCGGTGGGGGGGGACAATAATGAGCAGTTCTTC. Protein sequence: CASSSVGGDNNEQFF.

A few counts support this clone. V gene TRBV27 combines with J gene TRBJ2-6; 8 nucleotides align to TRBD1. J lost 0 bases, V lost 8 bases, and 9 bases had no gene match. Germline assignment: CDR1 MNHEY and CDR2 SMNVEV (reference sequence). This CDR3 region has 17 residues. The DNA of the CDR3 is TGTGCCAGCCGTCCCGGGACAGGCCGCTCTGGGGCCAACGTCCTGACTTTC. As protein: CASRPGTGRSGANVLTF.

This chain's CDR3 is CASSLVMTWPQHF. DNA for the CDR3: TGTGCCAGCAGTCTCGTAATGACATGGCCCCAGCATTTT. The rearrangement joins TRBV12-3 or TRBV12-4 to TRBJ1-5; D remains unclear. Trimming left V 5 bases short and J 9 bases short, with 14 bases between. The CDR3 consists of 13 residues.

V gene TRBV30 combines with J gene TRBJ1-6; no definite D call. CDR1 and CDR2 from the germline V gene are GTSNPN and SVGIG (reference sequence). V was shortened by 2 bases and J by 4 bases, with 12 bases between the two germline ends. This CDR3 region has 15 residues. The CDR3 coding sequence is TGTGCCTGGAGTCGAAAGAAAACTTATAATTCACCCCTCCACTTT. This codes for CAWSRKKTYNSPLHF. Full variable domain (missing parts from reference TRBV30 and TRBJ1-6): SQTIHQWPATLVQPVGSPLSLECTVEGTSNPNLYWYRQAAGRGLQLLFYSVGIGQISSEVPQNLSASRPQDRQFILSSKKLLLSDSGFYLCAWSRKKTYNSPLHFGNGTRLTVT.

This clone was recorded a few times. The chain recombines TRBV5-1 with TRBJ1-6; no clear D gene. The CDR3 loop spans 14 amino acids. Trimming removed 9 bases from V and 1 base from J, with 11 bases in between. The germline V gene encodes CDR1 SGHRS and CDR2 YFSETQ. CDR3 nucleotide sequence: TGCGCCACCGGCCCGGGTTCCTATAATTCACCCCTCCACTTT. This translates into CATGPGSYNSPLHF.

The CDR3 region has the DNA TGTGCCAGCAGCCAAGCGTCCGGCAGGGTGAGGACTGAAGCTTTCTTT. Its translation is CASSQASGRVRTEAFF. This sequence joins TRBV3-1 (or the pseudogene TRBV3-2) and TRBJ1-1, with D perhaps matching TRBD1 (5 bases). In germline, CDR1 is LGHDT, CDR2 YNNKEL (reference sequence). V was clipped by 1 base and J by 5 bases, with 17 bases between them. The CDR3 is 16 amino acids.

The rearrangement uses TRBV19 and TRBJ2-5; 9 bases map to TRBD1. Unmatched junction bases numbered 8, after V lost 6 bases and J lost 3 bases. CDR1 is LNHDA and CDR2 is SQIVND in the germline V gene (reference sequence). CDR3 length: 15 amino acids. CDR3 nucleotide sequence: TGTGCCAGTAGAGCCCTTCGGGACAGGGAAGAGACCCAGTACTTC. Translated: CASRALRDREETQYF.

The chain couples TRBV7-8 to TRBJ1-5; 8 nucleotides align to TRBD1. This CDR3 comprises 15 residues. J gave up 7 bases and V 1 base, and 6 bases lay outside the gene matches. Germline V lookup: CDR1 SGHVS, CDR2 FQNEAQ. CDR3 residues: CASSLGGQVGQPQHF. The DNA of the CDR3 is TGTGCCAGCAGCTTAGGGGGACAGGTAGGCCAGCCCCAGCATTTT.

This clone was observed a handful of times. CDR3 bases: TGTGCCAGCAGCCTCCCCGGGACAATCAATGGCTACACCTTC. Amino acid sequence: CASSLPGTINGYTF. The chain uses TRBV6-5 and TRBJ1-2; tentatively, D is TRBD1 (6 bases). V lost 6 bases and J 6 bases, leaving 17 bases between the germline ends. This CDR3 has 14 amino acids. CDR1 MNHEY and CDR2 SVGAGI come from the germline V gene.

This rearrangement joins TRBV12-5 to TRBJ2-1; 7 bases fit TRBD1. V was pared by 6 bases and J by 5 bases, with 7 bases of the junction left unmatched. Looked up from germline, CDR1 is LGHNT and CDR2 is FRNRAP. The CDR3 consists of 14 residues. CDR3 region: CASGLTGVHNEQFF. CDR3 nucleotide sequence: TGTGCTAGTGGATTAACAGGGGTACACAATGAGCAGTTCTTC.